This is a list of T cell receptor beta chains from one sample in a study of T cells in narcolepsy. Generated by immunoSEQ multiplex PCR, the TCRdb table keeps only in-frame clones and is missing some. Among nearly 35,000 clones listed, around 80% were seen once. The source material was memory (CD45RA-) CD4+ T cells from blood. The receptors here all came from a human donor in good health. Each CDR3 is given with its conserved first and last residue.

>TRBJ1-5|TRBV7-2
CASSLLGSAKSNQPQHF
>TRBJ2-3|TRBV2
CASRRLVLSDTQYF
>TRBJ2-7|TRBV29-1
CSVVFLSSSYEQYF
>TRBJ1-1|TRBV7-2
CASSSSNRGGTEAFF
>TRBJ1-5|TRBV30
CAWSPGYQPQHF
>TRBJ1-5|TRBV28
CASSLINQPQHF
>TRBJ2-2|TRBV6-5
CASSLSGGTGELFF
>TRBJ1-1|TRBV5-1
CASSSAPGMNTEAFF
>TRBJ1-3|TRBV7-2
CASSLGGAGGNTIYF
>TRBJ2-7|TRBV5-6
CASSLIGTGGEQYF
>TRBJ2-3|TRBV27
CASSLRFQSPRTDTQYF
>TRBJ1-2|TRBV30
CAIHRDRVLSLGGYTF
>TRBJ2-3|TRBV7-9
CASSLGGAGRTDTQYF
>TRBJ2-1|TRBV5-6
CASSLRALAFNEQFF
>TRBJ2-1|TRBV19
CASSIEWGLKFF
>TRBJ2-2|TRBV10-3
CAISQGSGGELFF